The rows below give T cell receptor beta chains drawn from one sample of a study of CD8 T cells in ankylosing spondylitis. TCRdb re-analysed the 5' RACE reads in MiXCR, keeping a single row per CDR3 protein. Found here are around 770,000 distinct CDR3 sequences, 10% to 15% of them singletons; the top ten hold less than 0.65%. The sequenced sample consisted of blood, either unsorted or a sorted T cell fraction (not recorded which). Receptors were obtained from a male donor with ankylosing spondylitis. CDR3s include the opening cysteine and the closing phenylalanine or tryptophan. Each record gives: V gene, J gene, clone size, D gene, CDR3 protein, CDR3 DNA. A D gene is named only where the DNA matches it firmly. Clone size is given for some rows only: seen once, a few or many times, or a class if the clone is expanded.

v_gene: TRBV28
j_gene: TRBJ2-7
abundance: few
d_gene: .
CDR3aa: CASSLYTKTSYEQYF
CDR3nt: TGTGCCAGCAGTTTATATACAAAAACTTCCTACGAGCAGTACTTC

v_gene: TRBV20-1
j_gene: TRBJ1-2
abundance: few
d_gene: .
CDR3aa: CSARVPAYANYGYTF
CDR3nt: TGCAGTGCTAGAGTCCCCGCCTACGCTAACTATGGCTACACCTTC

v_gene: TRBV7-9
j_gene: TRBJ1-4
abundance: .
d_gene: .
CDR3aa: CASSSLAREKLFF
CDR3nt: TGTGCCAGCAGCTCCCTGGCCAGGGAAAAACTGTTTTTT

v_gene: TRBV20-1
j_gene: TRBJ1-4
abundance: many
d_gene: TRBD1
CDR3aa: CSARRTGGYEKLFF
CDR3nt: TGCAGTGCTAGAAGGACAGGGGGATACGAAAAACTGTTTTTT

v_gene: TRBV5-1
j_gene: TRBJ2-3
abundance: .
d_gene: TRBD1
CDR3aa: CASSPDRAATDTQYF
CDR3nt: TGCGCCAGCAGCCCCGACAGGGCGGCCACAGATACGCAGTATTTT

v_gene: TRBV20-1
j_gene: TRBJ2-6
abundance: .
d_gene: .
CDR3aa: CSTGSLFSGANVLTF
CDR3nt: TGCAGTACAGGGTCCCTCTTCTCTGGGGCCAACGTCCTGACTTTC

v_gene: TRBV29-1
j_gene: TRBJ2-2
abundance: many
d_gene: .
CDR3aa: CSVKTLLTGELFF
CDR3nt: TGCAGCGTTAAGACCTTACTCACCGGGGAGCTGTTTTTT

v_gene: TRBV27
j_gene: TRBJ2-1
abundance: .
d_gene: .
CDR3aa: CASSLLAHSSYNEQFF
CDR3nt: TGTGCCAGCAGTTTATTGGCACATAGCTCCTACAATGAGCAGTTCTTC

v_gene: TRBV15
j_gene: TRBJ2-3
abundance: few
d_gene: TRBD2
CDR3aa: CATRATSGLTDTQYF
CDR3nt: TGTGCCACCAGGGCGACTAGCGGGCTCACAGATACGCAGTATTTT

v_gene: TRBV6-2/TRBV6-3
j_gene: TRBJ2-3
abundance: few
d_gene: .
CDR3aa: CASSYLTTDTQYF
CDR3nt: TGTGCCAGCAGTTATTTGACCACAGATACGCAGTATTTT

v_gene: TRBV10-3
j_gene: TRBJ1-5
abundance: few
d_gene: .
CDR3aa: CAISPVGSNQPQHF
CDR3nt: TGTGCCATCAGTCCGGTGGGTAGCAATCAGCCCCAGCATTTT

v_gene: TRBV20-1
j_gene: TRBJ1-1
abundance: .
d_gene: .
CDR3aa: CSDRNRVNTEAFF
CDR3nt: TGCAGTGATAGAAACAGGGTGAACACTGAAGCTTTCTTT

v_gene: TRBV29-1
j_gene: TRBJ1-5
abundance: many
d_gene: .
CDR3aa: CSVAEQTNQPQHF
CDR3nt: TGCAGCGTTGCGGAACAGACCAATCAGCCCCAGCATTTT

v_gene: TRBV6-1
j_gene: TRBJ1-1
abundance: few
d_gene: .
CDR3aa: CASKRGATEAFF
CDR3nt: TGTGCCAGCAAGCGAGGGGCCACTGAAGCTTTCTTT

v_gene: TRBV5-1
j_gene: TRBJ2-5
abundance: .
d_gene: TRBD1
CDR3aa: CASSMGQGGETQYF
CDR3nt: TGCGCCAGCAGCATGGGACAGGGAGGAGAGACCCAGTACTTC

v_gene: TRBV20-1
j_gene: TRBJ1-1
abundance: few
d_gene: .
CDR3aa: CSARDATGEGDTEAFF
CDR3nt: TGCAGTGCTAGAGATGCCACGGGGGAGGGTGACACTGAAGCTTTCTTT

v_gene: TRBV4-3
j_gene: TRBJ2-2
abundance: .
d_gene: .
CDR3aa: CASSQGGAGTGELFF
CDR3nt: TGCGCCAGCAGCCAAGGAGGGGCGGGGACCGGGGAGCTGTTTTTT

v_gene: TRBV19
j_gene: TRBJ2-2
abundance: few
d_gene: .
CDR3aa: CASSRLGQENTGELFF
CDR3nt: TGTGCCAGTAGCCGCTTGGGGCAGGAGAACACCGGGGAGCTGTTTTTT

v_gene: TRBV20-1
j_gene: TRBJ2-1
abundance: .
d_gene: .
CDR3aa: CSAREQRGSSYNEQFF
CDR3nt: TGCAGTGCTAGAGAGCAACGGGGAAGCTCCTACAATGAGCAGTTCTTC

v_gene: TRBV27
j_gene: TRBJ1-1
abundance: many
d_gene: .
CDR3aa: CASSLYRRNTEAFF
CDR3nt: TGTGCCAGCAGTTTATACAGGAGGAACACTGAAGCTTTCTTT

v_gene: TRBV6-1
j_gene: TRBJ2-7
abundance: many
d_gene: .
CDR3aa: CASSARAFDSYEQYF
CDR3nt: TGTGCCAGCAGTGCCAGGGCTTTTGACTCCTACGAGCAGTACTTC

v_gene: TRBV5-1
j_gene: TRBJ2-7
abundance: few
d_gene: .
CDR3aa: CASSPGRSGGIYEQYF
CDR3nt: TGCGCCAGCAGCCCGGGGAGGTCGGGTGGGATTTACGAGCAGTACTTC

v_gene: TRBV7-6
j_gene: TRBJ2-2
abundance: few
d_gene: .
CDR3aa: CASSLAALPTGELFF
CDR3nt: TGTGCCAGCAGCTTAGCTGCCCTGCCCACCGGGGAGCTGTTTTTT

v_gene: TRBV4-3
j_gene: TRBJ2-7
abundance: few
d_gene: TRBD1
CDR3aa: CASSHRGTGAIHEQYF
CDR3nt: TGCGCCAGCAGCCACAGAGGGACAGGGGCGATCCACGAGCAGTACTTC

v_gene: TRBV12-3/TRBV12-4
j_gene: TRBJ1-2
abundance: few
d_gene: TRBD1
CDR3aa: CASSLPGQGIGYTF
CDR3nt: TGTGCCAGCAGTCTTCCGGGACAGGGGATTGGCTACACCTTC

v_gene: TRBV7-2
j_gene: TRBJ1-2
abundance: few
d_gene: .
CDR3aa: CASSLTLSGDGYTF
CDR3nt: TGTGCCAGCAGCCTAACACTCTCCGGGGATGGCTACACCTTC

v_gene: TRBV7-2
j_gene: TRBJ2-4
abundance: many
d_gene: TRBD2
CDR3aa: CASSGGGGADIQYF
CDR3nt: TGTGCCAGCAGCGGAGGCGGGGGGGCGGACATTCAGTACTTC

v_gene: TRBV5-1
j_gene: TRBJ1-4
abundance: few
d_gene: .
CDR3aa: CASSLGQANEKLFF
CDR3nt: TGCGCCAGCAGCTTGGGGCAGGCTAATGAAAAACTGTTTTTT

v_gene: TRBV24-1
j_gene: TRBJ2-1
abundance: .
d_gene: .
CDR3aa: CATSDSGGRDYNEQFF
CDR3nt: TGTGCCACCAGTGATTCGGGTGGGAGAGACTACAATGAGCAGTTCTTC

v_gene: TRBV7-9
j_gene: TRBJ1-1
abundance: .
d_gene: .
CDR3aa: CASSPAGWNTEAFF
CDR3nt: TGTGCCAGCAGCCCCGCCGGGTGGAACACTGAAGCTTTCTTT

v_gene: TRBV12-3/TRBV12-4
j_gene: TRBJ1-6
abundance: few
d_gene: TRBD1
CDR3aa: CASSLSGTAGPFSPLHF
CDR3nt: TGTGCCAGCAGTTTGTCCGGGACAGCAGGGCCTTTTTCACCCCTCCACTTT

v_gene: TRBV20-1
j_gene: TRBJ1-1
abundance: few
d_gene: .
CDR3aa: CSASDSYTEAFF
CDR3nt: TGCAGTGCTTCGGACTCGTACACTGAAGCTTTCTTT

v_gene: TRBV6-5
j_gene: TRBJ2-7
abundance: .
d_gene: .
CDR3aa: CASSSASSYEQYF
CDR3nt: TGTGCCAGCAGTTCTGCTAGCTCCTACGAGCAGTACTTC

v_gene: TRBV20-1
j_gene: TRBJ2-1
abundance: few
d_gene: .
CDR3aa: CSARKGGDYNEQFF
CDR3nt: TGCAGTGCTAGAAAAGGTGGGGATTACAATGAGCAGTTCTTC

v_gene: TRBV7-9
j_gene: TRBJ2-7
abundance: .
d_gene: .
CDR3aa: CASSPMLGGQEF
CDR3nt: TGTGCCAGCAGCCCTATGCTGGGGGGGCAGGAATTC

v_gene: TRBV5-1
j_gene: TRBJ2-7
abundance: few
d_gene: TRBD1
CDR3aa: CASSFGDRSHEQYF
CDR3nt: TGCGCCAGCAGCTTCGGGGACAGGTCCCACGAGCAGTACTTC

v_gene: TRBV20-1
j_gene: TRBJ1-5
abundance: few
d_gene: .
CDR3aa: CSATEGPLNQPQHF
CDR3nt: TGCAGTGCTACGGAGGGACCGCTCAATCAGCCCCAGCATTTT

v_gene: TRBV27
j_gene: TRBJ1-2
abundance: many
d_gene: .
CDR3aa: CASSPQWGVGYGYTF
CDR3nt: TGTGCCAGCAGTCCCCAATGGGGGGTTGGCTATGGCTACACCTTC

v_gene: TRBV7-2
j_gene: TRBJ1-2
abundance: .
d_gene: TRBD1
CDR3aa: CASSITTGTGGGYTF
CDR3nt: TGTGCCAGCAGCATCACCACGGGGACAGGGGGCGGCTACACCTTC

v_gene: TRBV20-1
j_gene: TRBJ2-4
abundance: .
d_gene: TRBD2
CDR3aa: CSAHRVLAVGNIQYF
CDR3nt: TGCAGTGCTCACCGGGTCCTAGCGGTCGGGAACATTCAGTACTTC

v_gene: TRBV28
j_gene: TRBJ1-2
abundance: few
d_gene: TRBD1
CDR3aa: CASSPYVDRAVYGYTF
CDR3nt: TGTGCCAGCAGTCCCTATGTTGACAGGGCGGTCTATGGCTACACCTTC